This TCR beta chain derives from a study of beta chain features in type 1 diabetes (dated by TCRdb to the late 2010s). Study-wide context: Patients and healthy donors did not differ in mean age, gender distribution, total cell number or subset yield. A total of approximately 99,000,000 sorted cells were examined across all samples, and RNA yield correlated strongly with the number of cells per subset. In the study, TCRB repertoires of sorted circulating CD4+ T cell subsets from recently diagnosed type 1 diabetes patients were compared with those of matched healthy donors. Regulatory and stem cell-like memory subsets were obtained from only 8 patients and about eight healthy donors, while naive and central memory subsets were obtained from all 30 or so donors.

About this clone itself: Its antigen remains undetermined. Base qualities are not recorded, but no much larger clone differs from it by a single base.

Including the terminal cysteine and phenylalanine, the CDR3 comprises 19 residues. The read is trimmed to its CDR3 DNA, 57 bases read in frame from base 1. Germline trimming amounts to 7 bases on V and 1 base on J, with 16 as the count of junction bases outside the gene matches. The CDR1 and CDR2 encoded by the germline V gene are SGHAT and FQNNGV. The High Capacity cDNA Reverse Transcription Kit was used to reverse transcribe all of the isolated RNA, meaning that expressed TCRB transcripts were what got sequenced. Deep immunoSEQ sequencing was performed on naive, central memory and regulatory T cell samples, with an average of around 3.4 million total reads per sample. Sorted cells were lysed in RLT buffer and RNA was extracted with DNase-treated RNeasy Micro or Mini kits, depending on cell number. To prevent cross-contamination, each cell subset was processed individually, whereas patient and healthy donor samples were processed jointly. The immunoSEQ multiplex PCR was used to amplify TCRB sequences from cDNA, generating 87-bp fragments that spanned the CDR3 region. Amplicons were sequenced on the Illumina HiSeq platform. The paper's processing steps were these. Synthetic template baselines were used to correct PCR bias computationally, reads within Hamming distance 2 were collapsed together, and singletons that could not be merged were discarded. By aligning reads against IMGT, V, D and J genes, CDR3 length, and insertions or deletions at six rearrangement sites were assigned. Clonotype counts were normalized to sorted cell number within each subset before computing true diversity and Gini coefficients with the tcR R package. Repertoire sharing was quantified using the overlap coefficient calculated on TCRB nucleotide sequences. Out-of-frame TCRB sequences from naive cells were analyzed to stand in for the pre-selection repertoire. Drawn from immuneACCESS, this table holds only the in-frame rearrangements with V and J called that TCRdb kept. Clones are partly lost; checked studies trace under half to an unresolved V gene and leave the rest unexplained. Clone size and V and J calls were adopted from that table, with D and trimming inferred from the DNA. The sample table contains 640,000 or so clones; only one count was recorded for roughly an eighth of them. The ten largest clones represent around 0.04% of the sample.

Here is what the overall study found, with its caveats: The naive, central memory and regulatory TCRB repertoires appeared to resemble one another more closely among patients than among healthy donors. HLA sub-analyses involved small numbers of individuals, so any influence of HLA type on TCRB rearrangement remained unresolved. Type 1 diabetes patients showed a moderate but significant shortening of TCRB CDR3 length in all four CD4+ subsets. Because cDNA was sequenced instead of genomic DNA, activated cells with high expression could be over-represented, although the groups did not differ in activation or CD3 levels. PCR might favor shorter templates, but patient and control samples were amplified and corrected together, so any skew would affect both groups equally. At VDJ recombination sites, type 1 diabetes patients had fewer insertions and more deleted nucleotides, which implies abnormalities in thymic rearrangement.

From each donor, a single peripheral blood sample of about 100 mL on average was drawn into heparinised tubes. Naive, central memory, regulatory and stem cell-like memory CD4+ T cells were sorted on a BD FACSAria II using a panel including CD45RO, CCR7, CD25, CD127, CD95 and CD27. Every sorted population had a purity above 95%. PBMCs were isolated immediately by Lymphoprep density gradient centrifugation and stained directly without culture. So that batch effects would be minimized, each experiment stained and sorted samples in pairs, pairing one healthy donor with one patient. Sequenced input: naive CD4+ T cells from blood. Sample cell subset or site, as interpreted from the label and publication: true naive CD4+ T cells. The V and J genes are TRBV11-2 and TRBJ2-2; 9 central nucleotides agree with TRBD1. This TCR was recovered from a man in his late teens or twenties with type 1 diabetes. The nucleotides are TGTGCCAGCACCCACATTTTCGGCCCGGGACAGGGGAACACCGGGGAGCTGTTTTTT. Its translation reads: CASTHIFGPGQGNTGELFF.